This TCR beta chain was profiled in a study of radiotherapy plus CTLA-4 blockade in lung cancer. Chemo-refractory metastatic non-small-cell lung cancer patients underwent focal radiation alongside CTLA-4 blockade with ipilimumab. The method was immunoSEQ multiplex PCR; TCRdb's version includes in-frame clones alone and lacks a portion of them. The sample has tens of thousands of clones, roughly 60% seen once; the top ten hold 15% to 20%. Germline-derived CDR1 and CDR2 are SGHVS and FNYEAQ. V lost 4 bases, J lost 6 bases, and 6 bases stayed unmatched. CDR3 length: 14 residues. Remarks on this clone: The same CDR3 is also encoded by other DNA sequences in this sample.

This TCR derives from a human donor with non-small cell lung cancer who had a partial response to radiotherapy plus ipilimumab. The J gene is TRBJ2-1, the V gene TRBV7-6; 7 positions agree with TRBD2. This sample comprised peripheral blood, obtained from a patient treated with radiotherapy plus ipilimumab. The chain's CDR3 is CASSSRLASNEQFF. DNA for the CDR3: TGTGCCAGCAGCTCTAGACTAGCCAGCAATGAGCAGTTCTTC.